A single sample is the source of the 2 T cell receptor beta chains below, sequenced in a study of T and B cells in COVID-19 patients. TRB rearrangements were amplified by multiplex PCR with BIOMED2 TRB-A/B primers. TCRdb fed the multiplex PCR reads into MiXCR, producing one record per CDR3 protein. The sample holds about 3,600 distinct CDR3 sequences, approximately 26% seen once. Blood genomic DNA input for TRB amplification was roughly 250-550 ng. The sequencing sample was made of blood. The receptor source for this set is a human donor with active COVID-19.

V is TRBV11-2 and J is TRBJ2-6; D is uncertain. This CDR3 spans 16 amino acids. Germline CDR1 SGHAT, CDR2 FQNNGV. Trimming pared 1 base from V and 4 bases from J, leaving 11 bases between. CDR3 loop: CASSLVMALGANVLTF. Written as DNA, the CDR3 is TGTGCCAGCAGCTTAGTTATGGCCCTCGGGGCCAACGTCCTGACTTTC.

This chain links TRBV7-9 with TRBJ2-5; TRBD2 matches 9 bases. V lost 5 bases to trimming and J lost 3 bases; unmatched junction nucleotides: 1. The length of the CDR3 is 13 residues. Germline-derived CDR1 and CDR2 are SEHNR and FQNEAQ (reference sequence). CDR3: CASSASGEETQYF. The CDR3 coding sequence is TGTGCCAGCAGCGCTAGCGGGGAAGAGACCCAGTACTTC.